This TCR beta chain comes out of a study of shared clonotypes between healthy human individuals (dated by TCRdb to the early 2020s). A note on the overall study: The cohort included three men and a couple of women between 18 and 49 years of age. Between about 0.94 and 8.9 billion PBMCs per donor were obtained by leukapheresis. To estimate repertoire size and how much clonotypes are shared between individuals, the study performed deep sequencing of blood TCR repertoires from about five healthy adults. Libraries were prepared and TCR repertoires were sequenced by different laboratories using diverse techniques, in order to increase sequencing depth and limit assay-specific biases. For each donor, CD4 naive and CD4 memory were each given three plates, CD8 naive was given two plates, and CD8 memory was given one plate. General conclusions and limits of the study: Compared with non-shared clonotypes, clonotypes shared by all four sorted-subset donors had higher generation probabilities. Sharing across a few donors was observed for 5% to 6.5% of naive CD4, over 3% of naive CD8, over 2% of memory CD4, and about 0.4% of memory CD8 clonotypes. The genetic and exposure-history diversity represented was limited by the small number of donors. Estimated clonotype richness was generally larger for naive than for memory subsets. Based on pairwise subsampling, the degree of clonotype sharing among donors was expected to be affected by sequencing depth. Sampling was limited to blood, and TCR repertoires in tissue likely differ from TCR repertoires in blood. Even with the large sequencing depth, rarefaction of the sorted-subset datasets indicated that sequencing was incomplete.

The donors were healthy, HIV-negative adults who had no recently reported acute infections or vaccinations. Every donor was a Caucasian adult residing in Nashville, Tennessee, USA. CD4+ T cells were enriched by magnetic negative selection, after which naive cells were positively selected on CD45RA and the negative fraction was taken as the memory subset. Blood was collected by leukapheresis, and PBMCs were isolated by Ficoll-Histopaque density gradient centrifugation and then cryopreserved in liquid nitrogen vapor phase. Purity and quantity of every magnetically sorted T cell population were checked by analytical flow cytometry. Genomic DNA was isolated from each sorted fraction and quantified by UV absorbance on a Nanodrop 2000c. V ends up 5 bases short and J 1 base short, with an unmatched junction base count of 0. From the germline V gene (reference sequence), CDR1 is LNHDA and CDR2 is SQIVND. The CDR3 spans 14 residues, from the cysteine through the phenylalanine. Of the read, only the CDR3 DNA is kept; its 42 bases are in frame from base 1.

Using the deep immunoSEQ assay, TCR CDR3 regions were amplified from genomic DNA by multiplex PCR. Extracted genomic DNA from each cell subset was distributed evenly across all wells of several immunoSEQ 96-well plates, and each plate was treated as a replicate. For sorted subsets, 200 to 250 ng genomic DNA, equal to tens of thousands of T cell genomes, was loaded into each replicate PCR. The purified libraries were quantified using a Qubit 3.0 fluorometer, sized with a Bioanalyzer 2100, and then quantified again using the KAPA Library Quantification kit. Every immunoSEQ 96-well plate was sequenced on a separate single-read 150-cycle Illumina NextSeq 550 flow cell. The published analysis was carried out like this. Because the immunoSEQ output included only junctional sequences and no quality scores, the filtering could not be the same as the filtering used for full-length reads. To assign V/J genes and CDR3, sequences were annotated using PyIR, a Python wrapper for IgBLAST v1.9, with IMGT germline references. Reads with weak V/J assignments (E-value above 1e-6), missing CDR3, stop codons, out-of-frame junctions, or ambiguous translated residues were removed. V3J clonotypes were defined as sequences sharing the same inferred V gene, J gene, and CDR3 amino acid sequence. Percentage overlap between repertoires was computed as shared unique clonotypes divided by the size of the smaller repertoire. Repertoire richness was assessed with RTK rarefaction, the Chao1 estimator, and Recon v2.1 estimates of unobserved clonotypes. Generation probabilities for all TCRbeta clonotypes obtained by the gDNA method from a handful of donors were computed using OLGA. TCRdb took over this immuneACCESS table, retaining in-frame rearrangements with V and J assigned. Such tables are incomplete; in checked studies, under half of the missing clones stem from an unresolved V gene, and the remainder is unexplained. V and J calls and clone size are as listed in that table; D and trimming were resolved from the DNA. The sample table shows a few million clones, and around 90% are seen once. The ten largest account for around 0.14% of the sample.

Concerning this clone itself: No antigen is known for it. No much larger clone exists at a distance of one base, and base qualities are not known.

Sequencing was done on a sample of naive CD4+ T cells sorted from blood. This sample's cell subset or site label indicates: CD45RA+ positively selected. This sequence was found in a man between 18 and 35 years old in good health. The chain links TRBV19 with TRBJ2-1, with TRBD2 identical over 9 junction bases. The DNA is as follows: TGTGCCAGTAGTGGACTAGCGTCCTACAATGAGCAGTTCTTC. Its amino acids are CASSGLASYNEQFF.